This T cell receptor beta chain was identified in a study of CD8+CD57+ T cells in acquired aplastic anemia. Study context: Healthy donor sequencing depth: 10 million to 10.8 million CD4+, under 14 million CD8+ reads. Points from the study as a whole: The CD8+ Simpson's diversity of patients and controls was not significantly different. Fewer than 35 shared CD8+ CDR3s appeared highly expressed within patients' immunodominant clones.

As for this clonotype: What it binds is not known.

The germline CDR1 and CDR2 sequences are SGHAT and FQDESV (reference sequence). The CDR3 is 15 amino acids. V was pared by 5 bases and J by 2 bases, with 13 bases between. Genomic DNA served as template for TCR beta VDJ and CDR3 profiling. TCRdb reprocessed the reads via MiXCR and lists one record per CDR3 protein. The data hold 400,000 to 450,000 distinct CDR3 sequences, with about 70% observed a single time. V gene TRBV11-1 combines with J gene TRBJ1-5; no clear D gene. The sequencing input was sorted CD4+, CD8+, or CD8+CD57+ T cells (not recorded which) from PBMCs. This receptor was obtained from a human donor in good health, serving as a control. In DNA form, the CDR3 reads TGTGCCAGCAGCGTGAATGGCAACCGCAATCAGCCCCAGCATTTT. Translation: CASSVNGNRNQPQHF.